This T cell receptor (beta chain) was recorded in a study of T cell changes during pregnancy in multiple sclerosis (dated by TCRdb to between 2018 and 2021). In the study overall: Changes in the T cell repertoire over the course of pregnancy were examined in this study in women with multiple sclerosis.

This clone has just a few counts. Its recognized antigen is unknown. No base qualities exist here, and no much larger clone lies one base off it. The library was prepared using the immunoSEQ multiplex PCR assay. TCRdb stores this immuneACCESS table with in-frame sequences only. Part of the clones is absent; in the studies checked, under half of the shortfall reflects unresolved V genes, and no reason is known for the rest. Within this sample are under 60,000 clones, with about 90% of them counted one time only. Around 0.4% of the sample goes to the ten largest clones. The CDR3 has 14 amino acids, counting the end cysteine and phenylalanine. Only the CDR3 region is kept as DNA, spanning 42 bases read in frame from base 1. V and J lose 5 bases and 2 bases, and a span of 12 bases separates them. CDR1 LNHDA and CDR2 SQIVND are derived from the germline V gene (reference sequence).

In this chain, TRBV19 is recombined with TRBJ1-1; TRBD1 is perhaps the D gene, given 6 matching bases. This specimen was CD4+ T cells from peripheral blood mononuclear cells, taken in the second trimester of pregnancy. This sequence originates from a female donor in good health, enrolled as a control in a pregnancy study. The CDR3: CASSVGQSNTEAFF. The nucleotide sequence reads TGTGCCAGTAGTGTAGGACAGTCTAACACTGAAGCTTTCTTT.